These 16 T cell receptor beta chains were all obtained from the same sample, sequenced in a study of T cell responses to AZD1222 COVID-19 vaccine (dated by TCRdb to the early 2020s). This specimen's time point label, interpreted: baseline before first vaccination. According to the study, the label for this sample's treatment or condition signals: meningococcal conjugate vaccine given as trial control. The receptor library was made with the immunoSEQ multiplex PCR assay. The immuneACCESS repertoire file appears here via TCRdb, limited to in-frame rearrangements. These files lack a portion of the clones; in checked studies, under half of the deficit traces to unresolved V genes, and the cause of the others is not known. This sample lists about 79,000 clones; about 90% were detected once. The ten largest account for roughly 6.8% of the sample. The source was peripheral blood, collected on day 0 of MenACWY control vaccination. These TCRs come from an adult in good health.

The chain is built from TRBV4-3 and TRBJ2-3, with a possible D match to TRBD2 (6 bases). CDR1 LGHNA and CDR2 YSLEER come from the germline V gene. The V end lost 0 bases, the J end lost 8 bases, and 15 bases lay between the germline ends. The CDR3 sequence is 15 residues long. The CDR3 protein is CASSQEFLAKGTQYF. The CDR3 DNA is TGCGCCAGCAGCCAAGAGTTCCTAGCGAAAGGTACGCAGTATTTT.

This clone has more than one count but fewer than ten. The J gene is TRBJ1-5, the V gene TRBV28, with 7 bases identical to TRBD1. Losses at the gene ends were 3 bases for V and 0 bases for J; bases not matched to a gene: 11. The CDR3 runs to 18 residues. CDR1 MDHEN and CDR2 SYDVKM come from the germline V gene. The CDR3 coding sequence is TGTGCCAGCAGTTTTCTAGGGACAGAGCTTTTTAGCAATCAGCCCCAGCATTTT. It translates to CASSFLGTELFSNQPQHF.

The rearrangement links TRBV9 to TRBJ2-3; 12 bases map to TRBD1. After removal of 0 bases from V and 3 bases from J, the junction contained 2 bases not matched to a gene. Germline V gene sequence: CDR1 SGDLS, CDR2 YYNGEE. There are 16 residues in the CDR3. CDR3 sequence reads: CASSVVGQGATDTQYF. In nucleotides, the CDR3 is TGTGCCAGCAGCGTAGTGGGACAGGGGGCAACAGATACGCAGTATTTT.

The CDR3 protein is CASSSTGGSVTDTQYF. CDR3 bases: TGTGCCAGCAGCTCAACAGGGGGCTCGGTCACAGATACGCAGTATTTT. The chain has TRBV7-6 and TRBJ2-3; 9 bases fit TRBD1. This CDR3 comprises 16 residues. Germline V lookup: CDR1 SGHVS, CDR2 FNYEAQ. Germline trimming cut 4 bases from V and 2 bases from J; bases unmatched to any gene: 7.

The chain carries TRBV18 and TRBJ1-2; D might be TRBD1 (5 bases). This CDR3 has 14 amino acids. Looked up from germline, CDR1 is KGHSH and CDR2 is LQKENI. Trimming took 8 bases from V and 8 from J, leaving 21 bases between them. The CDR3 nucleotides are TGTGCCAGCACCTTAGACCGGACCGGGGGAGGCTACACCTTC. Translating it yields CASTLDRTGGGYTF.

The chain has TRBV29-1 and TRBJ2-2; 9 bases line up with TRBD2. Trimming at V came to 6 bases and at J to 1 base, leaving 3 bases not matched to a gene. CDR3 length equals 14 residues. Per the germline V gene, CDR1 is SQVTM and CDR2 is ANQGSEA. The CDR3 sequence is CSVATSGNTGELFF. DNA of the CDR3: TGCAGCGTGGCGACTAGCGGGAACACCGGGGAGCTGTTTTTT.

The chain recombines TRBV15 with TRBJ2-1; 11 bases line up with TRBD2. There are 14 residues in the CDR3. The germline V gene encodes CDR1 LNHNV and CDR2 YYDKDF (reference sequence). V lost 5 bases to trimming and J lost 8 bases; unmatched junction nucleotides: 5. CDR3 in DNA: TGTGCCACCAGCCTAGGACTAGCGGGCGATGAGCAGTTCTTC. Its translation is CATSLGLAGDEQFF.

The rearrangement uses TRBV6-4 and TRBJ2-6; no firm D call. The ends were cut back, 6 bases at V and 1 base at J, with 10 bases in the middle. The CDR3 has 15 residues. Looked up from germline, CDR1 is MRHNA and CDR2 is SNTAGT. The CDR3: CASSPDWSGANVLTF. CDR3 bases: TGTGCCAGCAGCCCCGATTGGTCTGGGGCCAACGTCCTGACTTTC.

The chain recombines TRBV19 with TRBJ2-1, with 9 positions matching TRBD2. CDR3 length equals 15 residues. V lost 5 bases to trimming and J lost 6 bases; unmatched junction nucleotides: 8. CDR1 is LNHDA and CDR2 is SQIVND in the germline V gene (reference sequence). The CDR3 protein is CASSLRGGPGNEQFF. DNA of the CDR3: TGTGCCAGTAGTTTGCGGGGGGGCCCCGGCAATGAGCAGTTCTTC.

J is TRBJ1-2 and V is TRBV29-1; possibly TRBD1 for D (6 bases). With 2 bases removed from V and 8 bases from J, the gap between germline ends came to 12 bases. CDR1 and CDR2 (germline): SQVTM, ANQGSEA. The CDR3 totals 12 residues. For the CDR3, the DNA is TGCAGCGTTGAACGGGGGGCGTTGGGCTACACCTTC. It yields the protein CSVERGALGYTF.

This chain links TRBV4-3 with TRBJ2-3; weak D call: TRBD2 (6 bases). The CDR3 extends over 17 amino acids. Trimming cost V 4 bases and J 2 bases, with 19 bases left between them. Germline V CDR1 and CDR2: LGHNA, YSLEER. CDR3 in DNA: TGCGCCAGCAGCCTTGCCACCGGGGGACTGAACACAGATACGCAGTATTTT. Translating it yields CASSLATGGLNTDTQYF.

The chain employs TRBV4-3 and TRBJ2-1; no definite D call. This CDR3 comprises 16 residues. V lost 1 base, J lost 6 bases, and 16 bases lay in between. Germline assignment: CDR1 LGHNA and CDR2 YSLEER. The CDR3: CASSQAVGVMGNEQFF. CDR3 bases: TGCGCCAGCAGCCAAGCTGTTGGGGTAATGGGCAATGAGCAGTTCTTC.

V gene TRBV28 combines with J gene TRBJ2-1; D is perhaps TRBD1 or TRBD2 (5 bases each). CDR3 size: 18 residues. CDR1 and CDR2 (germline): MDHEN, SYDVKM. V dropped 6 bases and J dropped 0 bases, with 21 bases sitting between them. The CDR3 coding sequence is TGTGCCAGCAGCCCCCTCCCGCACAGCGGACACTCCTACAATGAGCAGTTCTTC. Protein sequence: CASSPLPHSGHSYNEQFF.

The chain is built from TRBV27 and TRBJ1-1; no firm D call. The V end lost 1 base, the J end lost 0 bases, and 9 bases lay between the germline ends. The CDR3 has 15 amino acids. CDR1 is MNHEY, CDR2 SMNVEV, per germline (reference sequence). The CDR3 reads CASSLFPGMNTEAFF. CDR3 sequence (DNA): TGTGCCAGCAGTTTATTTCCAGGCATGAACACTGAAGCTTTCTTT.

The chain employs TRBV19 and TRBJ1-3; tentatively, D is TRBD1 (5 bases). The CDR3 loop spans 15 amino acids. Trimming stripped 1 base from V and 4 bases from J, with 11 bases between. CDR1 and CDR2 (germline): LNHDA, SQIVND (reference sequence). This CDR3 reads CASSIGRREGNTIYF. CDR3 in DNA: TGTGCCAGTAGTATAGGCCGCAGGGAAGGAAACACCATATATTTT.

The chain employs TRBV15 and TRBJ2-3; 14 positions agree with TRBD2. The junction had 8 bases not matched to a gene; V was cut back by 5 bases and J by 1 base. The CDR3 is made up of 18 amino acids. CDR1 LNHNV and CDR2 YYDKDF come from the germline V gene (reference sequence). The CDR3: CATSGWTSGGFGTDTQYF. The CDR3 coding sequence is TGTGCCACCAGCGGCTGGACTAGCGGGGGGTTCGGCACAGATACGCAGTATTTT.